These 2 T cell receptor beta chains were sequenced from one sample in a study of response to subunit inactivated influenza vaccine. TCRdb redid the calling of the RT-PCR reads with MiXCR, one entry per CDR3 protein. The sample records around 790,000 distinct CDR3 sequences, about 20% being singletons. Sample: PBMCs from blood, taken 4 to 6 days after vaccination. These TCRs come from a man in his fifties or sixties who received an inactivated influenza vaccine.

This clonotype was observed a few times. The chain combines TRBV10-2 with TRBJ1-1; no firm D call. V lost 0 bases and J lost 0, with 8 bases in between. The CDR3 length is 15 residues. Germline lookup yields CDR1 WSHSY and CDR2 SAAADI. The CDR3 loop reads CASSESSLMNTEAFF. The CDR3 DNA follows: TGCGCCAGCAGTGAGTCTTCACTTATGAACACTGAAGCTTTCTTT.

The DNA for the CDR3 is TGCGCCAGCAGCCCCGGGACAGCTAATTCACCCCTCCACTTT. Translating it yields CASSPGTANSPLHF. V usage is TRBV5-1 and J usage is TRBJ1-6; 7 bases map to TRBD1. Germline-derived CDR1 and CDR2 are SGHRS and YFSETQ. This CDR3 spans 14 amino acids. Germline trimming cut 4 bases from V and 6 bases from J; bases unmatched to any gene: 4.